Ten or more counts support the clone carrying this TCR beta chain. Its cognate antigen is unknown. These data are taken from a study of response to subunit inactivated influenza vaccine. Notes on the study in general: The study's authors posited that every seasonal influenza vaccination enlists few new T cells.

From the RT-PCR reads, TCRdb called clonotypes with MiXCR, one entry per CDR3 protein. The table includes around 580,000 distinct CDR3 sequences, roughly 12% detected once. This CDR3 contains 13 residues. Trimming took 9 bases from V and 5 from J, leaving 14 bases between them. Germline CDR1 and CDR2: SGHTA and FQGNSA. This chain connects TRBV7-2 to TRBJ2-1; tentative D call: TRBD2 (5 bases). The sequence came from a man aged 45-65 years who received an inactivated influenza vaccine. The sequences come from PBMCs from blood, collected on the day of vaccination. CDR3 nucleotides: TGTGCCAGTAAACTAGGGCCGAACAATGAGCAGTTCTTC. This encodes CASKLGPNNEQFF.